These 20 T cell receptor beta chains originate from one sample sequenced in a study of neurological immune-mediated disorders. From the 5' RACE reads, TCRdb called clonotypes with MiXCR, one entry per CDR3 protein. The sample lists roughly 56,000 distinct CDR3 sequences, 10% to 12% seen once, with approximately 1.8% in the top ten. The sequencing sample was made of PBMCs. The source is a man between 60 and 75 years old in good health.

At least ten counts were recorded for this clonotype. The V gene is TRBV30, the J gene TRBJ2-2; either TRBD1 or TRBD2 may fit D (6 bases each). V was cut by 1 base and J by 1 base, with 7 bases left in between. This CDR3 region has 14 residues. Germline V lookup: CDR1 GTSNPN, CDR2 SVGIG (reference sequence). CDR3: CAWSEGGNTGELFF. CDR3 DNA: TGTGCCTGGAGTGAGGGGGGGAACACCGGGGAGCTGTTTTTT.

In this sample, this clonotype turned up many times. This rearrangement joins TRBV6-6 to TRBJ1-5; D might be TRBD1 (6 bases). Germline CDR1 MNHNY, CDR2 SVGAGI (reference sequence). The CDR3 runs 16 residues. The V and J ends lost 2 bases and 4 bases respectively, with 15 bases between them. CDR3 bases: TGTGCCAGCAGTTACGACTCCGACAGGAGGAATCAGCCCCAGCATTTT. Residues: CASSYDSDRRNQPQHF.

This clonotype occurred many times. CDR3 region: CASRVSGGSTDTQYF. Written as DNA, the CDR3 is TGTGCCAGCAGGGTTAGCGGGGGGAGCACAGATACGCAGTATTTT. The chain carries TRBV3-1 and TRBJ2-3, with 10 nucleotides matching TRBD2. This CDR3 has 15 amino acids. Trimming at V came to 6 bases and at J to 0 bases, leaving 3 bases not matched to a gene. The V gene's germline CDR1 is LGHDT and CDR2 YNNKEL (reference sequence).

This clonotype was picked up many times. The chain links TRBV7-2 to TRBJ2-5; D not certain. V was shortened by 5 bases and J by 5 bases, with 9 bases between the two germline ends. Germline-derived CDR1 and CDR2 are SGHTA and FQGNSA. The CDR3 contains 12 residues. The CDR3 spells CASSPSTETQYF. The CDR3 DNA reads as TGTGCCAGCAGCCCGAGTACGGAGACCCAGTACTTC.

This clonotype has a count of ten or more. Its ends do not fully match the called genes, so a read error is possible. The J gene is TRBJ2-5, the V gene TRBV18, with D possibly being TRBD1 or TRBD2 (5 bases each). CDR3 length: 14 amino acids. Germline values: CDR1 KGHSH, CDR2 LQKENI. In nucleotides, the CDR3 is TGTGCCAGCTCACCAGAGAGAGGGGCAGAGACTCAGTACTTC. This gives the protein CASSPERGAETQYF.

The sample holds a few counts of this clonotype. The chain recombines TRBV3-1 with TRBJ2-5; 11 bases match TRBD1. Looked up from germline, CDR1 is LGHDT and CDR2 is YNNKEL (reference sequence). J gave up 7 bases and V 4 bases, and 14 bases lay outside the gene matches. This CDR3 is built from 17 residues. The chain's CDR3 is CASSPRDRGYVIGTQYF. Here the CDR3 DNA reads TGTGCCAGCAGCCCCCGGGACAGGGGGTATGTTATCGGGACCCAGTACTTC.

In its sample, this clonotype was seen many times. The J gene is TRBJ2-7, the V gene TRBV13; no definite D call. The V gene's germline CDR1 is PRHDT and CDR2 FYEKMQ (reference sequence). The V and J ends lost 3 bases and 3 bases respectively, with 9 bases between them. This CDR3 is built from 13 residues. This CDR3 reads CASSFGRSYEQYF. The CDR3 DNA reads as TGTGCCAGCAGCTTTGGACGGAGCTACGAGCAGTACTTC.

The chain recombines TRBV29-1 with TRBJ1-2; D gene uncertain. The V gene lost 7 bases and the J gene lost 12 bases, with 21 bases spanning the gap. The CDR3 covers 12 residues. The V gene's germline CDR1 is SQVTM and CDR2 ANQGSEA. As DNA, the CDR3 is TGCAGCGACCAGACCCGAAGCGAGGAGAACACCTTC. Translation gives CSDQTRSEENTF.

This clonotype has at least ten counts. The CDR3 is CASSFTPESHQPQHF. In DNA form, the CDR3 reads TGTGCCAGCAGCTTCACCCCCGAATCCCATCAGCCCCAGCATTTT. The rearrangement joins TRBV5-5 to TRBJ1-5; D remains unclear. The V end lost 2 bases, the J end lost 5 bases, and 14 bases lay between the germline ends. The CDR3 length is 15 residues. Per the germline V gene, CDR1 is SGHKS and CDR2 is YYEKEE (reference sequence). The variable domain in full, with the rest retrieved from reference TRBV5-5 and TRBJ1-5, is DAGVTQSPTHLIKTRGQQVTLRCSPISGHKSVSWYQQVLGQGPQFIFQYYEKEERGRGNFPDRFSARQFPNYSSELNVNALLLGDSALYLCASSFTPESHQPQHFGDGTRLSIL.

This clonotype has ten or more counts. The rearrangement joins TRBV20-1 to TRBJ2-7, with TRBD1 as a possible D gene (6 bases). CDR3 length: 13 residues. The germline gives CDR1 DFQATT, CDR2 SNEGSKA (reference sequence). Trimming removed 3 bases from V and 2 bases from J, with 11 bases in between. CDR3 residues: CSARPRDTYEQYF. DNA of the CDR3: TGCAGTGCTAGGCCCCGGGACACCTACGAGCAGTACTTC.

The chain recombines TRBV27 with TRBJ1-3; 10 bases are a match to TRBD1. In germline, CDR1 is MNHEY, CDR2 SMNVEV (reference sequence). The CDR3 loop spans 17 amino acids. Germline trimming cut 4 bases from V and 1 base from J; bases unmatched to any gene: 7. The CDR3 loop reads CASSYKGQGISGNTIYF. CDR3 sequence (DNA): TGTGCCAGCAGTTATAAGGGACAGGGGATTTCTGGAAACACCATATATTTT.

In its sample, this clonotype was seen many times. V gene TRBV20-1 combines with J gene TRBJ1-1, with a tentative D call TRBD1 (6 bases). The germline gives CDR1 DFQATT, CDR2 SNEGSKA (reference sequence). The CDR3 totals 17 residues. With 2 bases removed from V and 0 bases from J, the gap between germline ends came to 19 bases. CDR3 region: CSARNRDVPQLNTEAFF. CDR3 nucleotide sequence: TGCAGTGCTAGAAACAGGGATGTCCCACAATTGAACACTGAAGCTTTCTTT.

This clonotype came up many times. This rearrangement joins TRBV5-1 to TRBJ1-5, with TRBD1 as a possible D gene (6 bases). The V and J ends lost 4 bases and 6 bases respectively, with 17 bases between them. CDR3 size: 15 residues. Germline V lookup: CDR1 SGHRS, CDR2 YFSETQ. The CDR3 nucleotides read TGCGCCAGCAGCACAGGGCCAGAACGGGGTCAGCCCCAGCATTTT. This sequence encodes CASSTGPERGQPQHF.

V usage is TRBV9 and J usage is TRBJ1-1; weak D call: TRBD1 (5 bases). The CDR3 totals 15 residues. The V end was cut by 0 bases, the J end by 4 bases, with 13 bases between. Germline V lookup: CDR1 SGDLS, CDR2 YYNGEE. CDR3 sequence reads: CASSVAWGFGTEAFF. CDR3 bases: TGTGCCAGCAGCGTAGCGTGGGGCTTTGGCACTGAAGCTTTCTTT.

The table lists this clonotype with many counts. The chain employs TRBV12-3 or TRBV12-4 and TRBJ1-2; 10 bases line up with TRBD1. The CDR3 totals 14 residues. V lost 6 bases, J lost 7 bases, and 8 bases stayed unmatched. The CDR3 sequence is CASSPAGTGAGYTF. The CDR3 region has the DNA TGTGCCAGCAGCCCCGCCGGGACAGGGGCTGGCTACACCTTC.

This clonotype was seen many times. The chain employs TRBV29-1 and TRBJ2-2; 9 nucleotides agree with TRBD1. Germline V gene lookup returns CDR1 SQVTM and CDR2 ANQGSEA. The CDR3 length is 14 residues. V dropped 4 bases and J dropped 4; count of bases not matched to a gene: 4. In DNA, the CDR3 is TGCAGCGTTGTAGGGACAGGGTTCACCGGGGAGCTGTTTTTT. Protein sequence: CSVVGTGFTGELFF.

Details on this clonotype: A read error is possible here, since a much larger clone lies one base away. Here the CDR3 reads CASSQDVGTGIYNKQFF. In nucleotides, the CDR3 is TGCGCCAGCAGCCAAGATGTAGGGACAGGGATCTACAATAAGCAGTTCTTC. V and J are TRBV4-3 and TRBJ2-1; 9 bases match TRBD1. The CDR3 length is 17 residues. Germline V CDR1 and CDR2: LGHNA, YSLEER.

This clonotype has at least ten counts. The chain employs TRBV7-2 and TRBJ2-2; 8 bases match TRBD1. The germline V gene encodes CDR1 SGHTA and CDR2 FQGNSA. The V segment lost 5 bases and the J segment 3 bases; nucleotides outside the gene matches: 8. CDR3 length: 16 amino acids. The CDR3 DNA reads as TGTGCCAGCAGCCTAAGGCCAGGGGGCGACACCGGGGAGCTGTTTTTT. Translating gives CASSLRPGGDTGELFF.

This clonotype was picked up many times. The V and J genes are TRBV15 and TRBJ1-5; no definite D call. Germline V CDR1 and CDR2: LNHNV, YYDKDF (reference sequence). This CDR3 is 16 amino acids long. Trimming removed 3 bases at V and 2 bases at J, with 14 bases between. The CDR3 spells CATSRGRGRGNQPQHF. The CDR3 bases are TGTGCCACCAGCAGGGGCCGGGGTAGGGGCAATCAGCCCCAGCATTTT.

The V gene is TRBV5-1, the J gene TRBJ1-1, with D perhaps matching TRBD1 (6 bases). Trimming removed 7 bases from V and 4 bases from J, with 14 bases in between. The CDR3 spans 13 residues. Germline V gene data show CDR1 as SGHRS and CDR2 as YFSETQ. DNA of the CDR3: TGCGCCAGCGGCGAAACAGGGAGCACTGAAGCTTTCTTT. Translated, it gives CASGETGSTEAFF.